This T cell receptor (beta chain) was observed in a study of response to subunit inactivated influenza vaccine. This clonotype was detected ten times or more. The antigen remains undetermined. Regarding the study as a whole: Each seasonal flu vaccination may recruit only limited new T cells, authors suggested.

This CDR3 region has 14 residues. Germline assignment: CDR1 SGHTA and CDR2 FQGNSA. Deletions cut 5 bases from V and 3 bases from J, with 12 bases between. TCRdb reprocessed the RT-PCR reads via MiXCR and lists one record per CDR3 protein. The sample has about 240,000 distinct CDR3 sequences; more than 10% are singletons. The rearrangement links TRBV7-2 to TRBJ2-3; no clear D gene. This clonotype was sampled from a man aged 50-60 years who received an inactivated influenza vaccine. This sample comprised non-naive T cells sorted from PBMCs, obtained around 14 days before vaccination. The CDR3 DNA sequence: TGTGCCAGCAGCCCTAGGTCGCTTACAGATACGCAGTATTTT. This codes for CASSPRSLTDTQYF. The full variable domain, its missing parts supplied by reference TRBV7-2 and TRBJ2-3, is GAGVSQSPSNKVTEKGKDVELRCDPISGHTALYWYRQSLGQGLEFLIYFQGNSAPDKSGLPSDRFSAERTGGSVSTLTIQRTQQEDSAVYLCASSPRSLTDTQYFGPGTRLTVL.